The TCR beta chain described here comes from a study of post-analysis software for immune sequencing data. Study outcomes and limitations: Roughly 5 TRBV segments, including TRBV5-6, TRBV5-1 and TRBV20-1, were more frequent in patients than controls.

This clonotype was recorded a few times. Antigen: not known. CDR1 and CDR2 (germline): ENHRY, SYGVKD. J was trimmed by 7 bases and V by 6 bases; bases with no gene match: 11. The CDR3 contains 15 residues. Incorporated into the TCR beta cDNA libraries were unique molecular identifiers, which served to reduce PCR and sequencing biases. TCRdb used MiXCR to reprocess the PCR reads, holding one entry per CDR3 protein. The table has roughly 410,000 distinct CDR3 sequences, less than 40% seen once. The rearrangement uses TRBV10-3 and TRBJ2-1; TRBD1 matches at 8 bases. The source is a girl between 10 and 17 years old with multiple sclerosis. Sequenced sample: blood. Here the CDR3 reads CAIRKGQGTGNEQFF. Written as DNA, the CDR3 is TGTGCCATCAGGAAAGGACAGGGTACAGGGAATGAGCAGTTCTTC.